The 3 T cell receptor beta chains given below trace back to one sample, sequenced in a study of vaccination and CD4 T cells after COVID-19. No cognate antigen is known for these TCRs. Treatment given: approximately 11-day PBMC culture with coronavirus spike peptide pools or control peptides (ViraFEST assay). At the Johns Hopkins FTIC core, DNA taken from cultured CD4+ T cells was sequenced by way of the Oncomine TCR Beta short-read assay. TCRdb ran MiXCR on the PCR reads and lists one entry per CDR3 protein. The sample lists about 14,000 distinct CDR3 sequences; around 50% were seen once. The sample comprised CD4+ T cells from blood, cultured in vitro. The source of these receptors is a human donor who had recovered from COVID-19.

This clonotype was counted only a few times. CDR3 nucleotide sequence: TGTGCCAGTAGTTGGGGCGGAGGTTCGGTCGAGCAGTACTTC. Protein sequence: CASSWGGGSVEQYF. V is TRBV19 and J is TRBJ2-7; D is perhaps TRBD1 or TRBD2 (5 bases each). This CDR3 comprises 14 residues. CDR1 is LNHDA, CDR2 SQIVND, per germline (reference sequence). The V end lost 5 bases, the J end lost 6 bases, and 17 bases lay between the germline ends.

The genes are TRBV30 and TRBJ2-5; D is perhaps TRBD2 (6 bases). Looked up from germline, CDR1 is GTSNPN and CDR2 is SVGIG (reference sequence). Deletions cut 0 bases from V and 5 bases from J, with 10 bases between. CDR3 size: 13 residues. CDR3 sequence reads: CAWSVQSGETQYF. The DNA of the CDR3 is TGTGCCTGGAGTGTCCAGAGCGGGGAGACCCAGTACTTC.

This rearrangement joins TRBV7-9 to TRBJ2-3, with D perhaps matching TRBD1 or TRBD2 (5 bases each). The V gene's germline CDR1 is SEHNR and CDR2 FQNEAQ (reference sequence). CDR3 size: 16 residues. The ends were cut back, 5 bases at V and 1 base at J, with 16 bases in the middle. CDR3 coding DNA: TGTGCCAGCAGCCCCGCCGGGCAGGGAGGCACAGATACGCAGTATTTT. Its protein product is CASSPAGQGGTDTQYF.